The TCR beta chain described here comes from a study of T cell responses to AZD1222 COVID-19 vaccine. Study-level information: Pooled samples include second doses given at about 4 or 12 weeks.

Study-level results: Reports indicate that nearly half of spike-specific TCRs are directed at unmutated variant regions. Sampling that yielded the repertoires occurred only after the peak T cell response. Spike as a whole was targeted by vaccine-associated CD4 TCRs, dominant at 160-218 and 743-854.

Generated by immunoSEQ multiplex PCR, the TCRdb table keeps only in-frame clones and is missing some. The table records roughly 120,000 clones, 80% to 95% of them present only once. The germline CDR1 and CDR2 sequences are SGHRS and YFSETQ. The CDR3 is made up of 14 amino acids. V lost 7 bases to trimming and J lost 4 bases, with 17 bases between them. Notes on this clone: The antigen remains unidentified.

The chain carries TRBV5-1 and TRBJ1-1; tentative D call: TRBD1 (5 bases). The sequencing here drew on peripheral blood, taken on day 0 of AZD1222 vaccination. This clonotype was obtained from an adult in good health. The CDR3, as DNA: TGCGCCAGCTCTGAGGGGTGGAGAGTCACTGAAGCTTTCTTT. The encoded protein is CASSEGWRVTEAFF.